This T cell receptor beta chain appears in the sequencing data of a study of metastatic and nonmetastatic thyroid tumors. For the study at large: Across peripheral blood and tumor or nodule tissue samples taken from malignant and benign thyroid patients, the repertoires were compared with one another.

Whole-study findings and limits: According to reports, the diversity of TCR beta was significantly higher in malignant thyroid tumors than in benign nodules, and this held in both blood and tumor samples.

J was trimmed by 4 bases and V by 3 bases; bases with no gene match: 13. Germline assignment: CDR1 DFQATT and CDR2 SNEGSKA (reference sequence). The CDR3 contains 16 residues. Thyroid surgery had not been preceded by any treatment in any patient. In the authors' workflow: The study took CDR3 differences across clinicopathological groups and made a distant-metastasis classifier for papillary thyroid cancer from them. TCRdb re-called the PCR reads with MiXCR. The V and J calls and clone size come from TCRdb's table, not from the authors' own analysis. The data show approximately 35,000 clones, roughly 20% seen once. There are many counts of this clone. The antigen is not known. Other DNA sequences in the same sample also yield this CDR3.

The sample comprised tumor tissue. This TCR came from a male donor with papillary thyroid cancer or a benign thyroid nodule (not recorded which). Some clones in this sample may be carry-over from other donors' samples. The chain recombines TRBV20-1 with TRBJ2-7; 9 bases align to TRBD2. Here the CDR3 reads CSASPPGPAGGYEQYF. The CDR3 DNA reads TGCAGTGCTAGTCCCCCGGGACCAGCGGGAGGATACGAGCAGTACTTC.